Listed below are T cell receptor beta chains from one sample, sequenced in a study of cytomegalovirus exposure and HLA in healthy donors. Produced via immunoSEQ multiplex PCR; TCRdb's table is partial and in-frame only. Altogether under 200,000 clones are present, roughly 82% being singletons, with the ten largest covering 0.5%. The sample taken for sequencing was PBMCs. Source of these receptors: a woman in her forties or fifties in good health and CMV-seronegative. Both conserved end residues are part of each CDR3. D genes are given only for firm matches. Clone size, where shown, is once, few, many, or a class for clones that have expanded.

DNA	CDR3	D	size	V	J
TGTGCCAGCAAGAAGACAGGGGGAGGCGATGAGCAGTTCTTC	CASKKTGGGDEQFF	TRBD1	-	TRBV2	TRBJ2-1
TGTGCCAGCAGTGATATTAGTTCTGAAGCTTTCTTT	CASSDISSEAFF	-	-	TRBV6-1	TRBJ1-1
TGCGCCAGCAGCGAGACTAGCGGGAGGGCGAATGAGCAGTTCTTC	CASSETSGRANEQFF	TRBD2	-	TRBV5-1	TRBJ2-1
TGTGGAGCCAGGGCAGGGAAAGTACCTAATGAAAAACTGTTTTTT	CGARAGKVPNEKLFF	-	-	TRBV30	TRBJ1-4
TGTGCCAGCAGTTTCCGGGACAGGCGGAACAATGAGCAGTTCTTC	CASSFRDRRNNEQFF	TRBD1	-	TRBV27	TRBJ2-1
TGTGCCAGTCCGGCCACGGGGGGTATTAGGGGGGTTTATGAAAAACTGTTTTTT	CASPATGGIRGVYEKLFF	-	-	TRBV19	TRBJ1-4
TGTGCCAGCAGTTCGGGGCAGGGGGCGCGGTATGGCTACACCTTC	CASSSGQGARYGYTF	TRBD1	-	TRBV6-5	TRBJ1-2
TGTGCCAGCAGCAAACAGGCGAGCGAGCAGTACTTC	CASSKQASEQYF	-	-	TRBV6-6	TRBJ2-7
TGCGCCAGCAGCCAGGCAGGGGGCGCAGACACTGAAGCTTTCTTT	CASSQAGGADTEAFF	TRBD1	-	TRBV4-1	TRBJ1-1
TGTGCCAGCACCCCCTCCTTGGGGGGTTCGGATGGCTACACCTTC	CASTPSLGGSDGYTF	-	-	TRBV28	TRBJ1-2
TGTGCCAGTAGTATCTTATTCCAAGAGACCCAGTACTTC	CASSILFQETQYF	-	-	TRBV19	TRBJ2-5
TGTGCCAGCAGAGGAACCGCAGGTTACGAGCAGTACTTC	CASRGTAGYEQYF	-	few	TRBV6-1	TRBJ2-7
TGCGCCAGCAGTGGTTCGAACAGAAACACTGAAGCTTTCTTT	CASSGSNRNTEAFF	-	-	TRBV5-1	TRBJ1-1
TGTGCCAGCAGCTTAATATTTCGGGCGGGAAGCTCCTACAATGAGCAGTTCTTC	CASSLIFRAGSSYNEQFF	-	once	TRBV7-2	TRBJ2-1
TGTGCCAGTAGTAGAGGGACTAGCACAGATACGCAGTATTTT	CASSRGTSTDTQYF	-	-	TRBV19	TRBJ2-3
TGTGCCAGCAGCCCCCAGGGACAGGCCACCGGGGAGCTGTTTTTT	CASSPQGQATGELFF	TRBD1	-	TRBV7-3	TRBJ2-2
TGTGCCAGCAGTTTACTAACCGGGGAGCTGTTTTTT	CASSLLTGELFF	-	-	TRBV28	TRBJ2-2
TGTGCCAGCAGTTTAAGGCTAGCTGGTCGCGGCGAGCAGTACTTC	CASSLRLAGRGEQYF	-	once	TRBV28	TRBJ2-7
TGTGCCAGCAGCTCGGGGGGCCTGGGGTATGAAAAACTGTTTTTT	CASSSGGLGYEKLFF	-	once	TRBV7-6	TRBJ1-4
TGTGCCAGCAGCCCGGGACTAGCGGGAGGGCCTCGTCGCACCGGGGAGCTGTTTTTT	CASSPGLAGGPRRTGELFF	TRBD2	-	TRBV13	TRBJ2-2
TGTGCCAGCAGCTTAACGTTTCCGACTCTTAACACCGGGGAGCTGTTTTTT	CASSLTFPTLNTGELFF	-	few	TRBV7-3	TRBJ2-2
TGCAGCGTTGAATCAGGGTTAGGAGAGACCCAGTACTTC	CSVESGLGETQYF	-	-	TRBV29-1	TRBJ2-5
TGCGCCAGCAGCCAAGACCCGGGACAGGGGGGCCAGCCCCAGCATTTT	CASSQDPGQGGQPQHF	TRBD1	-	TRBV4-3	TRBJ1-5
TGTGCCAGCAGCCAGGGGGGCCAGCAGTACTTC	CASSQGGQQYF	-	-	TRBV9	TRBJ2-7
TGTGCCTCAGAACCTAGCAATCAGCCCCAGCATTTT	CASEPSNQPQHF	-	few	TRBV28	TRBJ1-5
TGTGCCAGCAGCTTCGGGGGGGCGTACGAGCAGTACTTC	CASSFGGAYEQYF	TRBD2	-	TRBV7-3	TRBJ2-7
TGTGCCAGCAGCCAAGCGGGGTTCACTGAAGCTTTCTTT	CASSQAGFTEAFF	-	-	TRBV14	TRBJ1-1
TGTGCCTGGAGTGTTACCGGGACAGGGCTATCTGGGGAGCAGTACTTC	CAWSVTGTGLSGEQYF	TRBD1	-	TRBV30	TRBJ2-7
TGTGCCAGCAGCTCGAAAGCGGCTCCCTCCTACGAGCAGTACTTC	CASSSKAAPSYEQYF	-	-	TRBV5-6	TRBJ2-7
TGTGCCAGCAGCTTCCGCACAGGGTCGGAGACCCAGTACTTC	CASSFRTGSETQYF	-	-	TRBV7-2	TRBJ2-5
TGTGCCAGCAGCCAAGGGCCGGGACAGGGCCTTAAAGCGTGGCGGTTCTTC	CASSQGPGQGLKAWRFF	TRBD1	-	TRBV14	TRBJ2-1
TGTGCCAGCACCTCGGGGGAACTGAACACTGAAGCTTTCTTT	CASTSGELNTEAFF	-	once	TRBV28	TRBJ1-1
TGTGCCAGCAGCCCGGGACAGGAGGTGGATACGCAGTATTTT	CASSPGQEVDTQYF	TRBD1	-	TRBV5-4	TRBJ2-3
TGTGCCAGCAGCTTATTCAGGGGAGAGACCCAGTACTTC	CASSLFRGETQYF	-	few	TRBV7-8	TRBJ2-5
TGTGCCAGTAGTATAGGTACTAGCGGTTCCTACAATGAGCAGTTCTTC	CASSIGTSGSYNEQFF	TRBD2	-	TRBV19	TRBJ2-1
TGTGCCAGCAGCTTAAATTCGGACAGGGTGGGTGGCTACACCTTC	CASSLNSDRVGGYTF	TRBD1	-	TRBV7-9	TRBJ1-2
TGCAGCGTAGCCGGGACAGGGGGGGTGGCTAACTATGGCTACACCTTC	CSVAGTGGVANYGYTF	TRBD1	-	TRBV29-1	TRBJ1-2
TGCAGCGTTGAAGATTATTCAGGCTACGAGCAGTACTTC	CSVEDYSGYEQYF	-	-	TRBV29-1	TRBJ2-7
TGTGCCAGCAGCGCGGGTGGCACCGGGGAGCTGTTTTTT	CASSAGGTGELFF	-	-	TRBV9	TRBJ2-2
TGTGCCAGCAGCTTGGAGGGACAGGGAAAACCCTACGAGCAGTACTTC	CASSLEGQGKPYEQYF	TRBD1	few	TRBV5-4	TRBJ2-7
TGCGCCAGCAGCTTACGGACAGGGCAAACTGAAGCTTTCTTT	CASSLRTGQTEAFF	TRBD1	once	TRBV5-1	TRBJ1-1
TGTGCCACCCGCTACCCGGGACAGCCTAACAATGAGCAGTTCTTC	CATRYPGQPNNEQFF	TRBD1	once	TRBV15	TRBJ2-1
TGTGCCACCAGCAGGCAGGGAATAGGAGAGACCCAGTACTTC	CATSRQGIGETQYF	-	-	TRBV15	TRBJ2-5
TGCGCCAGCAGCCAAGGAGGGAGGGAAGAGACCCAGTACTTC	CASSQGGREETQYF	TRBD2	-	TRBV5-1	TRBJ2-5
TGTGCCAGCAGCTTAGCAGGGAGCTCAGAGACCCAGTACTTC	CASSLAGSSETQYF	-	-	TRBV7-9	TRBJ2-5
TGTGCCTGGAGTTTATCCGGGGGGTCGGGCACAGATACGCAGTATTTT	CAWSLSGGSGTDTQYF	TRBD2	-	TRBV30	TRBJ2-3
TGTGCCAGCAGCTTTTGGCAGAACCCTACTAATGAAAAACTGTTTTTT	CASSFWQNPTNEKLFF	-	once	TRBV7-9	TRBJ1-4
TGTGCCAGCAGCCCGCGAGCGCGCTGGAATGAAAAACTGTTTTTT	CASSPRARWNEKLFF	-	few	TRBV7-2	TRBJ1-4
TGTGCCAGCAGCCAAGCCCTAGGGGCTAACTATGGCTACACCTTC	CASSQALGANYGYTF	-	-	TRBV4-2	TRBJ1-2
TGTGCCAGCAGTTATTTGGGACAGGAAGGAGAGACCCAGTACTTC	CASSYLGQEGETQYF	TRBD1	-	TRBV6-6	TRBJ2-5
TGCGCCAGCAGCTCGCCGGCGACTAGCGGGGGAGTAAATACGCAGTATTTT	CASSSPATSGGVNTQYF	TRBD2	-	TRBV5-1	TRBJ2-3
TGTGCCAGCAGTATCGACGCGCCTAGCGTCGGGGAGACCCAGTACTTC	CASSIDAPSVGETQYF	-	-	TRBV27	TRBJ2-5
TGTGCCAGCGGAGGGGACCGCGGGGCAACTAATGAAAAACTGTTTTTT	CASGGDRGATNEKLFF	-	-	TRBV2	TRBJ1-4